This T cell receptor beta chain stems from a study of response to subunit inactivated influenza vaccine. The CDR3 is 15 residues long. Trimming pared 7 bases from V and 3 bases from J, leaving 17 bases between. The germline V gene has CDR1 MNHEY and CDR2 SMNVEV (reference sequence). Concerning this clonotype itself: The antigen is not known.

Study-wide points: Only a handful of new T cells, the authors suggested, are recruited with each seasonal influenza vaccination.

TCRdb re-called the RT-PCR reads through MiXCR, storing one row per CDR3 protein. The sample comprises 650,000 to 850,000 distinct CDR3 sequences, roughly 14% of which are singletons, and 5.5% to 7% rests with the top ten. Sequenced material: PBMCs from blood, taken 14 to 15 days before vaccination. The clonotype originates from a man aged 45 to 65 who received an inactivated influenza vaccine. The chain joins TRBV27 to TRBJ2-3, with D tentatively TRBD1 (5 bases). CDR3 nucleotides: TGTGCCAGCACTACTCAGGGTTACAGGACAGATACGCAGTATTTT. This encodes CASTTQGYRTDTQYF.